A single sample gave rise to the 8 T cell receptor beta chains below, sequenced in a study of blood T cells in healthy people across ages. The use of a sample-barcoded 5' primer and a J-beta primer mix characterized a second PCR of about 7 to 12 cycles. Via MiXCR, TCRdb re-called the 5' RACE reads, giving one row per CDR3 protein. This sample has about 1.6 million distinct CDR3 sequences, with approximately 32% found just once. The sequenced sample was blood. These receptors were obtained from a woman aged 25 to 39 in good health.

Comments on this clonotype: Mismatch with germline at one junction end may stem from a read error. The chain couples TRBV30 to TRBJ1-5; D unclear. The CDR3 has 15 residues. Germline CDR1 is GTSNPN and CDR2 is SVGIG (reference sequence). CDR3 residues: CAWSVPGDSNRPQHF. For the CDR3, the DNA is TGTGCCTGGAGTGTACCGGGAGATAGCAATCGGCCCCAGCATTTT.

This clonotype was seen a few times. The rearrangement joins TRBV5-1 to TRBJ2-1; TRBD1 matches 8 bases. Germline V gives CDR1 SGHRS, CDR2 YFSETQ. The CDR3 spans 15 residues. V was clipped by 3 bases and J by 6 bases; unmatched bases: 8. The CDR3 DNA sequence: TGCGCCAGCAGCTCGGACTGGACAGGGATCAATGAGCAGTTCTTC. Its protein is CASSSDWTGINEQFF. Full variable domain (remainder filled in from reference TRBV5-1 and TRBJ2-1): KAGVTQTPRYLIKTRGQQVTLSCSPISGHRSVSWYQQTPGQGLQFLFEYFSETQRNKGNFPGRFSGRQFSNSRSEMNVSTLELGDSALYLCASSSDWTGINEQFFGPGTRLTVL.

V gene TRBV12-3 or TRBV12-4 combines with J gene TRBJ2-1; 13 bases fit TRBD2. This CDR3 has 18 amino acids. Trimming took 6 bases from V and 1 from J; bases not matched to a gene: 9. Here the CDR3 DNA reads TGTGCCAGCAGAGGACTAGCGGGAGTAGGTCTATCCTACAATGAGCAGTTCTTC. This codes for CASRGLAGVGLSYNEQFF.

As for this clonotype: This sequence may be a read error, since a much larger clone differs from it by one base. The rearrangement joins TRBV4-1 to TRBJ2-1; 7 nucleotides align to TRBD2. The CDR3 loop spans 19 amino acids. The J segment lost 5 bases and the V segment lost 4 bases, leaving 20 bases of the junction unmatched. CDR1 MGHRA and CDR2 YSYEKL come from the germline V gene. As DNA, the CDR3 is TGCGCCAGCAGCCCTCTCGGACTAGTGGGGGTCGTATACGACAATGAGCAGTTCTTC. Residues: CASSPLGLVGVVYDNEQFF.

This clonotype was counted a few times. The chain carries TRBV20-1 and TRBJ1-2; D is ambiguous. The germline gives CDR1 DFQATT, CDR2 SNEGSKA (reference sequence). The length of the CDR3 is 16 residues. Deletions cut 0 bases from V and 0 bases from J, with 14 bases between. CDR3 in DNA: TGCAGTGCTAGAGATCTTTCAGAGTCAGCTAACTATGGCTACACCTTC. It is translated as CSARDLSESANYGYTF.

This clonotype was seen only a few times. The chain employs TRBV20-1 and TRBJ2-7, with TRBD2 identical over 9 bases. Germline V gives CDR1 DFQATT, CDR2 SNEGSKA (reference sequence). Trimming removed 6 bases from V and 0 bases from J; junction bases left unmatched: 9. This CDR3 region has 15 residues. The CDR3 spells CSAAGAGGSSYEQYF. The CDR3 DNA follows: TGCAGTGCCGCCGGCGCGGGGGGGAGCTCCTACGAGCAGTACTTC.

The chain combines TRBV6-6 with TRBJ2-1; 14 bases are shared with TRBD2. The tail of the sequence fits TRBJ2-7 better, so the J call may be wrong. This CDR3 is 16 amino acids long. Germline V CDR1 and CDR2: MNHNY, SVGAGI (reference sequence). The CDR3 protein is CASSYSGTSGGFKQYF. The CDR3 DNA sequence: TGTGCCAGCAGTTACTCCGGGACTAGCGGGGGTTTCAAGCAGTACTTC.

The genes are TRBV20-1 and TRBJ2-3; 9 positions match TRBD2. Germline V gene data show CDR1 as DFQATT and CDR2 as SNEGSKA (reference sequence). V gave up 6 bases and J gave up 5 bases; unmatched junction bases: 12. The CDR3 runs to 15 residues. The CDR3: CSASNSGGPGDTQYF. Written as DNA, the CDR3 is TGCAGTGCCTCAAATAGCGGGGGCCCGGGAGATACGCAGTATTTT.